The 18 T cell receptor beta chains below were found in one sample sequenced in a study of OX40 agonist ivuxolimab in advanced cancers. Produced via immunoSEQ multiplex PCR; TCRdb's table is partial and in-frame only. The repertoire includes roughly 67,000 clones, approximately 87% of them detected once, and approximately 4% sits in the top ten. Sequenced here: CD4+ or CD8+ T cells sorted from blood, sampled in a trial of the OX40 agonist ivuxolimab. The receptor source for this set is an adult with an advanced solid tumor such as melanoma, head and neck, liver or kidney cancer.

The chain uses TRBV27 and TRBJ2-7; 7 positions agree with TRBD1. Germline trimming cut 4 bases from V and 2 bases from J; bases unmatched to any gene: 5. Germline lookup yields CDR1 MNHEY and CDR2 SMNVEV (reference sequence). CDR3 size: 14 residues. CDR3: CASSSGQRTYEQYF. DNA for the CDR3: TGTGCCAGCAGTTCGGGACAGCGAACCTACGAGCAGTACTTC.

The DNA for the CDR3 is TGTGCCAGCAGCTTTTTTGATACAGGGTCCTACGAGCAGTACTTC. Its protein is CASSFFDTGSYEQYF. The rearrangement joins TRBV28 to TRBJ2-7; a weak D match, TRBD1 (6 bases). V was pared by 6 bases and J by 1 base, with 16 bases between. Looked up from germline, CDR1 is MDHEN and CDR2 is SYDVKM. The CDR3 covers 15 residues. Full variable domain (outside the CDR3, taken from reference TRBV28 and TRBJ2-7): DVKVTQSSRYLVKRTGEKVFLECVQDMDHENMFWYRQDPGLGLRLIYFSYDVKMKEKGDIPEGYSVSREKKERFSLILESASTNQTSMYLCASSFFDTGSYEQYFGPGTRLTVT.

The rearrangement uses TRBV5-8 and TRBJ2-7; TRBD1 is a possible D gene (5 bases). V was cut by 5 bases and J by 1 base, with 7 bases left in between. The CDR3 contains 12 residues. Germline values: CDR1 SGHTS, CDR2 YDEGEE. The CDR3 region has the DNA TGTGCCAGCAGGGGGCATTCCTACGAGCAGTACTTC. Amino acids: CASRGHSYEQYF.

V usage is TRBV2 and J usage is TRBJ1-1; no firm D call. Trimming took off 2 bases at V and 0 bases at J, with 7 bases between the two ends. Germline lookup yields CDR1 SNHLY and CDR2 FYNNEI. There are 14 residues in the CDR3. This CDR3 is CASSETRMNTEAFF. As DNA, the CDR3 is TGTGCCAGCAGTGAAACAAGAATGAACACTGAAGCTTTCTTT.

This clone is labeled large. This chain connects TRBV19 to TRBJ1-2; D is perhaps TRBD1 (5 bases). Germline CDR1 and CDR2: LNHDA and SQIVND (reference sequence). The CDR3 extends over 15 amino acids. V dropped 6 bases and J dropped 4 bases, with 18 bases sitting between them. This CDR3 is CASSDLQVAGYGYTF. The CDR3 coding sequence is TGTGCCAGTAGCGACCTACAGGTCGCGGGCTATGGCTACACCTTC.

This clone appeared once. The chain employs TRBV18 and TRBJ1-1, with D uncertain. Per germline, CDR1 KGHSH and CDR2 LQKENI. The V end lost 2 bases, the J end lost 1 base, and 8 bases lay between the germline ends. The CDR3 is 14 amino acids. The CDR3, as DNA: TGTGCCAGCTCACCAAGTGCCAGGAACACTGAAGCTTTCTTT. Translated: CASSPSARNTEAFF.

The V and J genes are TRBV11-3 and TRBJ2-5; no clear D. Trimming removed 1 base at V and 1 base at J, with 7 bases between. Germline assignment: CDR1 SGHNT and CDR2 YENEEA. The CDR3 consists of 14 residues. DNA for the CDR3: TGTGCCAGCAGCTTAGTGTGGGGCCAAGAGACCCAGTACTTC. Amino acid sequence: CASSLVWGQETQYF.

V and J are TRBV7-8 and TRBJ2-1; 8 nucleotides match TRBD2. The V gene's germline CDR1 is SGHVS and CDR2 FQNEAQ. The ends lost 2 bases at V and 8 bases at J; junction bases unmatched: 2. This CDR3 comprises 13 residues. The CDR3 nucleotides are TGTGCCAGCAGCTTAAGCGGGAGAGATGAGCAGTTCTTC. Its protein product is CASSLSGRDEQFF.

This clone was observed a handful of times. The V gene is TRBV6-6, the J gene TRBJ1-1; D possibly corresponds to TRBD1 (5 bases). Trimming cost V 8 bases and J 2 bases, with 12 bases left between them. The CDR3 runs 13 residues. In germline, CDR1 is MNHNY, CDR2 SVGAGI (reference sequence). This CDR3 is CASADGQNTEAFF. As DNA, the CDR3 is TGTGCCAGCGCGGACGGACAAAACACTGAAGCTTTCTTT.

The chain carries TRBV9 and TRBJ2-6; no firm D call. The germline CDR1 and CDR2 sequences are SGDLS and YYNGEE. CDR3 length: 16 residues. Deletions cut 0 bases from V and 4 bases from J, with 11 bases between. Here the CDR3 reads CASSVGPPMGANVLTF. The CDR3 nucleotides are TGTGCCAGCAGCGTAGGCCCCCCCATGGGGGCCAACGTCCTGACTTTC.

The chain links TRBV30 to TRBJ1-1; a weak D match, TRBD1 (5 bases). Germline lookup yields CDR1 GTSNPN and CDR2 SVGIG (reference sequence). The CDR3 runs 17 residues. Trimming stripped 0 bases from V and 0 bases from J, with 17 bases between. The DNA for the CDR3 is TGTGCCTGGAGTGTAGCCAGGGTTTCGAGGGTGAACACTGAAGCTTTCTTT. This encodes CAWSVARVSRVNTEAFF.

The chain has TRBV19 and TRBJ2-2; D remains ambiguous. Trimming shortened V by 5 bases and J by 0 bases, and 4 bases separated the two germline ends. Germline V lookup: CDR1 LNHDA, CDR2 SQIVND (reference sequence). This CDR3 contains 13 residues. The CDR3 nucleotides read TGTGCCAGTAGTCAGGCGAACACCGGGGAGCTGTTTTTT. Amino acid sequence: CASSQANTGELFF. The variable domain in full, with the rest retrieved from reference TRBV19 and TRBJ2-2, is DGGITQSPKYLFRKEGQNVTLSCEQNLNHDAMYWYRQDPGQGLRLIYYSQIVNDFQKGDIAEGYSVSREKKESFPLTVTSAQKNPTAFYLCASSQANTGELFFGEGSRLTVL.

The chain uses TRBV10-3 and TRBJ1-2, with 11 positions matching TRBD1. Germline trimming cut 8 bases from V and 4 bases from J; bases unmatched to any gene: 12. The CDR3 totals 16 residues. CDR1 and CDR2 from the germline V gene are ENHRY and SYGVKD. The CDR3 region is CAIPAGTGGRSYGYTF. The CDR3 region has the DNA TGTGCCATCCCCGCCGGGACAGGGGGGAGAAGCTATGGCTACACCTTC.

This sequence joins TRBV7-2 and TRBJ1-6, with 7 bases lining up with TRBD1. The junction had 13 bases not matched to a gene; V was cut back by 0 bases and J by 8 bases. CDR1 and CDR2 from the germline V gene are SGHTA and FQGNSA. This CDR3 has 18 residues. As DNA, the CDR3 is TGTGCCAGCAGCTTAGCCCTAGGAGTAGGGGGCAAGGATTCACCCCTCCACTTT. This encodes CASSLALGVGGKDSPLHF.

V usage is TRBV5-1 and J usage is TRBJ2-6; D gene ambiguous. The CDR3 extends over 17 amino acids. Per the germline V gene, CDR1 is SGHRS and CDR2 is YFSETQ. V was clipped by 0 bases and J by 0 bases, with 10 bases between them. The CDR3 spells CASSLGGRSSGANVLTF. The CDR3 DNA is TGCGCCAGCAGCTTGGGCGGCAGGAGCTCTGGGGCCAACGTCCTGACTTTC.

The rearrangement joins TRBV28 to TRBJ2-1; the match to TRBD1 covers 8 bases. This CDR3 contains 14 residues. J gave up 4 bases and V 5 bases, and 4 bases lay outside the gene matches. The germline V gene encodes CDR1 MDHEN and CDR2 SYDVKM. The DNA of the CDR3 is TGTGCCAGCAGTAACCGACAGGGGTACAATGAGCAGTTCTTC. Translated: CASSNRQGYNEQFF. The complete variable domain, with remaining parts taken from reference TRBV28 and TRBJ2-1, reads DVKVTQSSRYLVKRTGEKVFLECVQDMDHENMFWYRQDPGLGLRLIYFSYDVKMKEKGDIPEGYSVSREKKERFSLILESASTNQTSMYLCASSNRQGYNEQFFGPGTRLTVL.

The chain uses TRBV7-9 and TRBJ2-1; TRBD2 is a possible D gene (6 bases). There are 16 residues in the CDR3. Trimming took 3 bases from V and 10 from J, leaving 22 bases between them. Germline CDR1 reads SEHNR; CDR2 reads FQNEAQ (reference sequence). The CDR3 here is CASSFVPGLHSPEQFF. The CDR3 region has the DNA TGTGCCAGCAGCTTCGTCCCGGGACTCCACTCCCCCGAGCAGTTCTTC.

J is TRBJ1-2 and V is TRBV2; D remains unclear. The CDR3 is made up of 13 amino acids. In germline, CDR1 is SNHLY, CDR2 FYNNEI. Trimming shortened V by 4 bases and J by 6 bases, and 12 bases separated the two germline ends. This CDR3 reads CASSGEGLNGYTF. The DNA of the CDR3 is TGTGCCAGCAGTGGGGAAGGGTTAAATGGCTACACCTTC.